The clone carrying this TCR beta chain was seen repeatedly, ten times or more. TCRdb reanalysed the 5' RACE reads using MiXCR and keeps one entry per CDR3 protein. The profile covers 250,000 or so distinct CDR3 sequences, with about 3.7% appearing a single time and about 19% taken by the ten largest. This entry belongs to a study of T cells after yellow fever vaccination. Sample: PBMCs, taken 15 days after the yellow fever booster vaccination. This clonotype was sampled from a man between 18 and 35 years old who received the YFV17D yellow fever vaccine.

CDR3 residues: CASSPATESWADTQYF. DNA of the CDR3: TGTGCCAGCAGCCCCGCGACAGAGTCTTGGGCAGATACGCAGTATTTT. The J gene is TRBJ2-3, the V gene TRBV6-2 or TRBV6-3; D is perhaps TRBD1 (5 bases). The CDR3 totals 16 residues. The germline V and J ends were trimmed by 6 bases and 4 bases, with 20 bases remaining between them. The germline V gene encodes CDR1 MNHEY and CDR2 SVGEGT.